The clone carrying this TCR beta chain appeared many times. Patients underwent thyroid surgery, and none had received any treatment before it. These data come from a study of metastatic and nonmetastatic thyroid tumors. Study details: The study looked at repertoires side by side in blood and in tumor or nodule tissue from malignant and benign thyroid patients.

TCRdb re-clonotyped the PCR reads through MiXCR. The table lists 20,000 to 30,000 clones, about an eighth of them singletons. The CDR3 totals 15 residues. Germline values: CDR1 MDHEN, CDR2 SYDVKM. The V and J ends lost 1 base and 6 bases respectively, with 14 bases between them. The gene calls are TRBV28 and TRBJ2-3, with D possibly matching TRBD1 (5 bases). The TCR was taken from a female donor with papillary thyroid cancer or a benign thyroid nodule (not recorded which). Some clones in this sample may be carry-over from other donors' samples. Material: blood. The CDR3 sequence: CASSLSGQGRDTQYF. DNA of the CDR3: TGTGCCAGCAGTTTATCGGGCCAGGGTCGGGATACGCAGTATTTT.